This T cell receptor (beta chain) originates from a study of cytomegalovirus exposure and HLA in healthy donors. Study-wide background: There were 117 million unique TCR beta sequences, drawn from about 179 million T cells, in an earlier analysis.

With 3 bases clipped from V and 6 bases from J, the junction kept 6 bases outside the gene matches. Germline assignment: CDR1 ENHRY and CDR2 SYGVKD. CDR3 length equals 15 residues. There were likely unrecorded immune exposures, though donors were nominally healthy when sampled. The PCR made use of 60 Vbeta and 13 Jbeta primers. Sequenced by immunoSEQ multiplex PCR; TCRdb stores in-frame clones only, minus some. Found here are approximately 100,000 clones, approximately 66% of them singletons; the top ten hold less than 3.5%. The V and J genes are TRBV10-3 and TRBJ2-1; 9 bases are a match to TRBD1. Sequencing used PBMCs. The sequence was obtained from a woman between 50 and 59 years old in good health and CMV-seronegative. The CDR3 DNA sequence: TGTGCCATCAGTGAAGCCGGGACAGGGATCAATGAGCAGTTCTTC. Protein: CAISEAGTGINEQFF.